This paragraph covers one T cell receptor (beta chain) sequence. Here immunoSEQ multiplex PCR was the method, and the copy in TCRdb shows in-frame clones only, minus some. Of some 80,000 clones detected, 98% appear once; the ten largest clones hold around 0.51%. This specimen belongs to a study of Tregs in tolerant kidney transplant recipients. The sequence came from a human donor who received a combined kidney and bone marrow transplant. The material was CD4+ T cells from blood, obtained before the transplant.

As DNA, the CDR3 is TGTGCCAGCAGCCGGGACAGAAACTCCTACGAGCAGTACTTC. It translates to CASSRDRNSYEQYF. The J gene is TRBJ2-7, the V gene TRBV2; 7 bases match TRBD1. Trimming at V came to 6 bases and at J to 0 bases, leaving 5 bases not matched to a gene. The V gene's germline CDR1 is SNHLY and CDR2 FYNNEI. The CDR3 covers 14 residues.